This T cell receptor (beta chain) was profiled in a study of CD8 T cells in ankylosing spondylitis. Study-wide findings and caveats: Blood from ankylosing spondylitis patients appeared to carry a characteristic roughly eight-variant TCR beta motif. Reports of some motif variants in reactive arthritis synovial fluid and blood predate this one. Clones linked with disease were CD8+ and fairly uncommon in the peripheral blood.

This clonotype was seen repeatedly, ten times or more. Antigen specificity is unknown. Scientists made TCR beta libraries using quantitative 5'-RACE with molecular barcodes. TCRdb re-derived calls from the 5' RACE reads in MiXCR, one entry per CDR3 protein. This table holds roughly 700,000 distinct CDR3 sequences, over 15% found once. Trimming removed 6 bases from V and 9 bases from J; junction bases left unmatched: 10. The CDR3 totals 13 residues. Germline CDR1 is SQVTM and CDR2 is ANQGSEA. Sequencing was performed on blood, either unsorted or a sorted T cell fraction (not recorded which). This chain joins TRBV29-1 and TRBJ2-1, with TRBD2 identical over 8 bases. The TCR sequence derives from a male donor with ankylosing spondylitis. The CDR3: CSVQGSSGFEQFF. DNA of the CDR3: TGCAGCGTCCAGGGGTCTAGCGGGTTTGAGCAGTTCTTC.